The entry below describes one TCR beta chain. The sample comes from a study of blood T cell repertoires in COVID-19. The wider study: Collection of acute and convalescent COVID-19 samples took place in the United States, Italy and Spain. T cells, B-cell-depleted T cells, or PBMCs provided the cDNA or gDNA that served as material.

Per the authors' pipeline: Amplifying reference gene primers gave estimates of nucleated cell counts. The assay was immunoSEQ multiplex PCR, and TCRdb's table has in-frame clones only and misses some. The V and J calls and clone size were taken over from that table, and D and trimming were inferred from the DNA. The repertoire holds 100,000 to 150,000 clones, approximately 80% seen once, with more than 10% in the top ten. The germline V gene encodes CDR1 SGDLS and CDR2 YYNGEE. This CDR3 is built from 14 residues. Deletions cut 2 bases from V and 5 bases from J, with 11 bases between. The sequence was collected from an older woman with acute or convalescent COVID-19. The chain couples TRBV9 to TRBJ1-5; D is possibly TRBD1 (5 bases). Input material: peripheral blood. CDR3: CASSVGGSDQPQHF. As DNA, the CDR3 is TGTGCCAGCAGCGTCGGGGGGTCCGATCAGCCCCAGCATTTT.